This TCR beta chain was obtained from a study of cytomegalovirus exposure and HLA in healthy donors. Use of 60 Vbeta and 13 Jbeta primers characterized the PCR. Some clones are missing from TCRdb's copy, which holds only in-frame ones; the method was immunoSEQ multiplex PCR. The repertoire holds about 190,000 clones, 60% to 80% seen once, with about 3% in the top ten. Although they were nominally healthy when sampled, donors likely had unrecorded immune exposures. This clone was observed a single time. Its cognate antigen is unknown. Findings of the study overall: For presence/absence analyses, sequencing depth was assumed to be roughly uniform across donors.

Germline assignment: CDR1 MNHNY and CDR2 SVGAGI (reference sequence). The CDR3 contains 13 residues. The chain joins TRBV6-6 to TRBJ2-5; D might be TRBD2 (5 bases). The DNA end is a closer match to TRBJ2-7, so the J assignment may be wrong. This TCR was sampled from a woman in her 30s in good health and CMV-seropositive. Sequencing was done on a sample of PBMCs. In nucleotides, the CDR3 is TGTGCCAGCAGTGGGAGCAGCCACTACGAGCAGTACTTC. Its translation: CASSGSSHYEQYF.